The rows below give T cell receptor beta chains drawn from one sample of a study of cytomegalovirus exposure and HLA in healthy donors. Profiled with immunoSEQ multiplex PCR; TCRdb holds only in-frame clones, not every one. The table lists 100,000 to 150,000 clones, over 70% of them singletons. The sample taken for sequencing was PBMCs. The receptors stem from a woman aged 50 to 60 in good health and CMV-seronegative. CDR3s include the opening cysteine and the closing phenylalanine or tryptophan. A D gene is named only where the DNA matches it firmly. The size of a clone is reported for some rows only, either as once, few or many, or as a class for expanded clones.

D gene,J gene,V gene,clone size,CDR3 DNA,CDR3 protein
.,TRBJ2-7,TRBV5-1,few,TGCGCCAGCAGCTTGGGGAGCCCCTACGAGCAGTACTTC,CASSLGSPYEQYF
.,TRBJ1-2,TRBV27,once,TGTGCCAGTGGAACAGGGTTCCCCGGCGGCTACACCTTC,CASGTGFPGGYTF
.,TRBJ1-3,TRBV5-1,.,TGCGCCAGCAGCTCCGCCGGGACACCGGTCGGAAACACCATATATTTT,CASSSAGTPVGNTIYF
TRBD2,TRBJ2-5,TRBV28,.,TGTGCCAGCAGTTTACGGACCACTAGCGGGGAAGAGACCCAGTACTTC,CASSLRTTSGEETQYF
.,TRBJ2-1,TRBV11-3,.,TGTGCCAGCAGCTCAGGACAGTCCTACAATGAGCAGTTCTTC,CASSSGQSYNEQFF
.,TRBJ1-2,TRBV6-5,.,TGTGCCAGCTCGGCGGGTGGCTACACCTTC,CASSAGGYTF
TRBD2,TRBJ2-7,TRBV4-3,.,TGCGCCAGCAGCCAAGAGGTCGGGACTAGATTCCACGAGCAGTACTTC,CASSQEVGTRFHEQYF
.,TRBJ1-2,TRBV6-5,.,TGTGCCAGCAGTTTCACCTCCTCAGGGGAATTGGGTGGCTACACCTTC,CASSFTSSGELGGYTF
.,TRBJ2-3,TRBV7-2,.,TGTGCCAGCAGTCCCGGAGCCTCAGATACGCAGTATTTT,CASSPGASDTQYF
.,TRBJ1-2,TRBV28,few,TGTGCCAGCAGTCGGGCCCCACGGACTTATGGCTACACCTTC,CASSRAPRTYGYTF
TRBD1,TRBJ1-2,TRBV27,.,TGTGCCAGCAGCAATTCAGGGGGCGAAAGGGACTATGGCTACACCTTC,CASSNSGGERDYGYTF
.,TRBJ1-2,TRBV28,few,TGTGCCAGCAGTCTCGTTCGGGACACCGGCTACACCTTC,CASSLVRDTGYTF
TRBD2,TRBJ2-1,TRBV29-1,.,TGCAGCGTTTTTAGCGGGAGGGGCTATGAGCAGTTCTTC,CSVFSGRGYEQFF
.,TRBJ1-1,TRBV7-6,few,TGTGCCAGCAGCTTAAACGCACAGTCGAACACTGAAGCTTTCTTT,CASSLNAQSNTEAFF
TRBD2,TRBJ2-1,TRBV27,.,TGTGCCAGCAGTTCCTTAGCGGGTGGTAATGAGCAGTTCTTC,CASSSLAGGNEQFF
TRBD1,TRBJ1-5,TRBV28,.,TGTGCCAGCAGTTTAGGGGACAGCGTTCAGCCCCAGCATTTT,CASSLGDSVQPQHF
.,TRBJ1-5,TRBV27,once,TGTGCCAGCGGATCCAGGGGCCCCGTAAATCAGCCCCAGCATTTT,CASGSRGPVNQPQHF
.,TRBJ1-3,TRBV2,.,TGTGCCAGCACAGGCGTTCGTTCTGGAAACACCATATATTTT,CASTGVRSGNTIYF
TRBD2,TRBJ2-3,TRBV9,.,TGTGCCAGCAGCGTTGGTAGCGGGAATCTGAATACGCAGTATTTT,CASSVGSGNLNTQYF
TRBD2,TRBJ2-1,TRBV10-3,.,TGTGCCATCGCGGGAGCCAATGAGCAGTTCTTC,CAIAGANEQFF
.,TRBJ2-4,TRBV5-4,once,TGTGCCAGCAGCTTTGACAGTAACATTCAGTACTTC,CASSFDSNIQYF
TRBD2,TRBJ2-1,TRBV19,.,TGTGCCAGTAGTATAGCTAGCGGGATATTAAATGAGCAGTTCTTC,CASSIASGILNEQFF
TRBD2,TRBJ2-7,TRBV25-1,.,TGTGCCAGTGAAGCGGGGGTTACCTACGAGCAGTACTTC,CASEAGVTYEQYF
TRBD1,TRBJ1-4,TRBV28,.,TGTGCCAGCAGTTCCCCGGACAGGATGGGGGCTAATGAAAAACTGTTTTTT,CASSSPDRMGANEKLFF
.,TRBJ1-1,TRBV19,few,TGTGCCAGTAGGCTCTCAGGGAACACTGAAGCTTTCTTT,CASRLSGNTEAFF
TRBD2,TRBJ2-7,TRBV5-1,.,TGCGCCAGCAGCTTGGATGGGACTAGCGCGTACGAGCAGTACTTC,CASSLDGTSAYEQYF
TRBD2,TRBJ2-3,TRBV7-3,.,TGTGCCAGCAGCTTAGCCAGCGGGAGCCTCACAGATACGCAGTATTTT,CASSLASGSLTDTQYF
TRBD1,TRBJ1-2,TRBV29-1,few,TGCAGCGTCCAGACAGGGGGGTATGGCTACACCTTC,CSVQTGGYGYTF
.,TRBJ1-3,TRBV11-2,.,TGTGCCAGCACCCCGGACACTGGAAACACCATATATTTT,CASTPDTGNTIYF
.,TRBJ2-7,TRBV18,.,TGTGCCAGCTCACCGGGCAGTAACTACGAGCAGTACTTC,CASSPGSNYEQYF
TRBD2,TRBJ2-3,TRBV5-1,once,TGCGCCAGCAGCTCTAGCGGTAGCACAGATACGCAGTATTTT,CASSSSGSTDTQYF
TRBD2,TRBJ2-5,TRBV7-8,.,TGTGCCAGCAGCGAATCCTGGGGGGGGGTACAAGAGACCCAGTACTTC,CASSESWGGVQETQYF
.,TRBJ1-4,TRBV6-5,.,TGTGCCAGCAGTTACCGGGGAGGGGAAAAACTGTTTTTT,CASSYRGGEKLFF
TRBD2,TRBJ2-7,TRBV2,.,TGTGCCAGCAGTACCGGGACTAGCTCCTTCTACGAGCAGTACTTC,CASSTGTSSFYEQYF
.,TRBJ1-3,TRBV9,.,TGTGCCAGCAGCGTGGGCAGGGAGGGAGACACCATATATTTT,CASSVGREGDTIYF
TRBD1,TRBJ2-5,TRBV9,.,TGTGCCAGCAGCCTTGGAGGGACAGGGCCCCAGTACTTC,CASSLGGTGPQYF
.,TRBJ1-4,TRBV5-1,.,TGCGCCAGCAGCTTGGTTTCCAGTGCAACTAATGACAAACTGTTTTTT,CASSLVSSATNDKLFF
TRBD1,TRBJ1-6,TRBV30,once,TGTGCCTGGAGGGGACAGGGGTACGCACCCCTCCACTTT,CAWRGQGYAPLHF
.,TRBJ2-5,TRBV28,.,TGTGCCAGCAGTTTGATTGCGGGCTTACAAGAGACCCAGTACTTC,CASSLIAGLQETQYF
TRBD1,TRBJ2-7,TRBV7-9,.,TGTGCCAGCAGCCTTGGGACAGGTCCACCTTACGAGCAGTACTTC,CASSLGTGPPYEQYF
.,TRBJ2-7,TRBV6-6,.,TGTGCCAGCAGTTACACTAGCCTCTACGAGCAGTACTTC,CASSYTSLYEQYF
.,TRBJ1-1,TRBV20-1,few,TGCAGTGCCGGCACAGGGATATTGGCTTTCTTT,CSAGTGILAFF
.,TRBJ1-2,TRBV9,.,TGTGCCAGCAGCGTAGGACTTACGGCGGTTTCTGGCTACACCTTC,CASSVGLTAVSGYTF
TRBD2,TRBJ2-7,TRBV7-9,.,TGTGCCAGCAGCTTAAAACTAGCGGCGACCTACGAGCAGTACTTC,CASSLKLAATYEQYF
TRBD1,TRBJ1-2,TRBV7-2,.,TGTGCCAGCAGCTTAGCCGGGACAGGGAACTATGGCTACACCTTC,CASSLAGTGNYGYTF
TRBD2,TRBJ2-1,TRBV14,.,TGTGCCAGCAGCCCTTACGGGACTAGCGGGCACAATGAGCAGTTCTTC,CASSPYGTSGHNEQFF
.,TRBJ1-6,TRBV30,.,TGTGCCTGGAGTGTACCCAGGCAGTCTAATTCACCCCTCCACTTT,CAWSVPRQSNSPLHF
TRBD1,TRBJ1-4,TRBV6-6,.,TGTGCCAGCAGTTACCGGACAGGGGTTAATGAAAAACTGTTTTTT,CASSYRTGVNEKLFF
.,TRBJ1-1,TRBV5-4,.,TGTGCCAGCAGCCTCGACAGCACTGAAGCTTTCTTT,CASSLDSTEAFF
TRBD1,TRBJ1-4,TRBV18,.,TGTGCCAGCTCACCACCGTTGACAGGGCCAAATGAAAAACTGTTTTTT,CASSPPLTGPNEKLFF
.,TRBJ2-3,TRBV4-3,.,TGCGCCAGCTCGGGGTACACAAAAGATACGCAGTATTTT,CASSGYTKDTQYF
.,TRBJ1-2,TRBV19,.,TGTGCCAGTAGCCTGAACGGACAGAGCCTGGGTGGCTACACCTTC,CASSLNGQSLGGYTF
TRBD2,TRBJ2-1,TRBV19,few,TGTGCCAGTAGTGAACTAGCGGGAGTTGGGGGGTTCGTTAATGAGCAGTTCTTC,CASSELAGVGGFVNEQFF